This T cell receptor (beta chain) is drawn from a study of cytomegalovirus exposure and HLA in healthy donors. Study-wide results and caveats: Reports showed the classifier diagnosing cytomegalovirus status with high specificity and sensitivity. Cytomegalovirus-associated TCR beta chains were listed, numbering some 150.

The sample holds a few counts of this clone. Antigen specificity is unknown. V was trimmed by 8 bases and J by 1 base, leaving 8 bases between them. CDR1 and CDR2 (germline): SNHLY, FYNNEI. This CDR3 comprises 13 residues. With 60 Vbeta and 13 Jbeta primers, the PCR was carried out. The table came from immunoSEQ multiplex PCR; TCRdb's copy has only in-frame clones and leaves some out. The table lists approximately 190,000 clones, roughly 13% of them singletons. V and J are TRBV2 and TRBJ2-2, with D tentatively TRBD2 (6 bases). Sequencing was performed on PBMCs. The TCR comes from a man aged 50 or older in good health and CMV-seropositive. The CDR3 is CASAGRNTGELFF. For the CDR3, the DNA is TGTGCCAGCGCGGGGAGGAACACCGGGGAGCTGTTTTTT.